This entry lists 25 T cell receptor beta chains sequenced from one sample in a study of cytomegalovirus exposure and HLA in healthy donors. The PCR was carried out with 60 Vbeta primers and 13 Jbeta primers. Repertoires were generated with immunoSEQ multiplex PCR, while TCRdb's copy carries only in-frame clones and drops some. The sample carries 110,000 to 150,000 clones, 73% recorded once. What was sequenced was PBMCs. These receptors came from a human donor in good health.

The chain combines TRBV29-1 with TRBJ2-3; 12 bases agree with TRBD2. V lost 5 bases and J lost 5; bases outside the gene matches: 5. CDR1 SQVTM and CDR2 ANQGSEA come from the germline V gene. This CDR3 has 14 residues. The DNA of the CDR3 is TGCAGCGTTCGACTAGCGGGGGATCTAGATACGCAGTATTTT. Translation: CSVRLAGDLDTQYF.

J is TRBJ2-1 and V is TRBV5-4, with D possibly TRBD2 on 5 matching bases. Trimming removed 5 bases from V and 5 bases from J, with 11 bases in between. This CDR3 has 13 amino acids. From germline, CDR1 is SGHNT and CDR2 YYREEE (reference sequence). The chain's CDR3 is CASRLEANNEQFF. CDR3 sequence (DNA): TGTGCCAGCAGACTGGAGGCCAACAATGAGCAGTTCTTC.

This clone appeared once. This sequence joins TRBV5-6 and TRBJ1-4; a possible D gene is TRBD1 (6 bases). The V and J ends lost 1 base and 6 bases respectively, with 13 bases between them. Germline loops: CDR1 SGHDT, CDR2 YYEEEE. CDR3 size: 15 residues. The CDR3 DNA is TGTGCCAGCAGCTTGTTGTCAGGGGTCGATGAAAAACTGTTTTTT. Its protein is CASSLLSGVDEKLFF.

This rearrangement joins TRBV18 to TRBJ1-6, with 7 bases matching TRBD1. CDR3 length equals 14 residues. Trimming removed 6 bases from V and 7 bases from J; junction bases left unmatched: 6. Germline CDR1 KGHSH, CDR2 LQKENI. The CDR3 reads CASSGQAENSPLHF. The CDR3 bases are TGTGCCAGCTCCGGACAGGCTGAGAATTCACCCCTCCACTTT. Together with reference TRBV18 and TRBJ1-6, the CDR3 gives the full variable domain: NAGVMQNPRHLVRRRGQEARLRCSPMKGHSHVYWYRQLPEEGLKFMVYLQKENIIDESGMPKERFSAEFPKEGPSILRIQQVVRGDSAAYFCASSGQAENSPLHFGNGTRLTVT.

This clone has more than one count but fewer than ten. The chain joins TRBV9 to TRBJ1-1; 8 bases fit TRBD1. The germline V gene has CDR1 SGDLS and CDR2 YYNGEE. J lost 4 bases, V lost 0 bases, and 2 bases had no gene match. This CDR3 contains 14 residues. The CDR3 DNA reads as TGTGCCAGCAGCGTAGACAGGGGGTCCACTGAAGCTTTCTTT. Translating it yields CASSVDRGSTEAFF.

The rearrangement uses TRBV7-9 and TRBJ1-5, with 8 positions matching TRBD1. The CDR3 runs to 14 residues. The trim removed 5 bases at V and 7 bases at J, leaving 7 bases unmatched. CDR1 and CDR2 (germline): SEHNR, FQNEAQ (reference sequence). The CDR3 region is CASSPDRVEQPQHF. In DNA, the CDR3 is TGTGCCAGCAGCCCGGACAGGGTCGAGCAGCCCCAGCATTTT.

This clone is a singleton in its sample. The J gene is TRBJ1-2, the V gene TRBV5-1; no reliable D call. The V end lost 5 bases, the J end lost 5 bases, and 7 bases lay between the germline ends. CDR1 is SGHRS, CDR2 YFSETQ, per germline. This CDR3 is built from 11 residues. CDR3 region: CASREGYGYTF. The DNA of the CDR3 is TGCGCCAGCAGGGAGGGTTATGGCTACACCTTC.

The chain has TRBV29-1 and TRBJ1-2; no clear D gene. Trimming took 7 bases from V and 8 from J, leaving 8 bases between them. In germline, CDR1 is SQVTM, CDR2 ANQGSEA. The CDR3 totals 9 residues. In nucleotides, the CDR3 is TGCAGCGGTCCTGCGGGCTACACCTTC. Amino acid sequence: CSGPAGYTF.

This clone was detected only a few times. The chain employs TRBV7-9 and TRBJ1-2, with 8 bases fitting TRBD1. Germline loops: CDR1 SEHNR, CDR2 FQNEAQ (reference sequence). The trim removed 2 bases at V and 6 bases at J, leaving 2 bases unmatched. The CDR3 contains 13 residues. CDR3 protein: CASSLPGQDGYTF. The CDR3 DNA reads TGTGCCAGCAGCTTACCGGGACAGGATGGCTACACCTTC.

The J gene is TRBJ2-5, the V gene TRBV7-8; D may be TRBD2 (6 bases). Germline V gene sequence: CDR1 SGHVS, CDR2 FQNEAQ. There are 14 residues in the CDR3. V shed 1 base and J shed 5 bases, with 11 bases lying between them. DNA of the CDR3: TGTGCCAGCAGCTTAGATGGGGGGTGGGAGACCCAGTACTTC. Protein product: CASSLDGGWETQYF.

This rearrangement joins TRBV7-8 to TRBJ2-1; 11 nucleotides line up with TRBD2. The germline CDR1 and CDR2 sequences are SGHVS and FQNEAQ. Trimming took 5 bases from V and 0 from J; bases not matched to a gene: 6. This CDR3 is 17 amino acids long. DNA of the CDR3: TGTGCCAGCAGCGTGGGACTAGCGGCGGTCTCCTACAATGAGCAGTTCTTC. It yields the protein CASSVGLAAVSYNEQFF.

This clone was detected a few times. The rearrangement links TRBV7-9 to TRBJ2-2; 7 nucleotides agree with TRBD2. CDR1 is SEHNR and CDR2 is FQNEAQ in the germline V gene (reference sequence). V trimming: 8 bases; J trimming: 2 bases; junction bases outside the gene matches: 5. The CDR3 length is 14 residues. In DNA form, the CDR3 reads TGTGCCAGCCAGCTAGCGGCCAACACCGGGGAGCTGTTTTTT. This gives the protein CASQLAANTGELFF.

The chain employs TRBV11-3 and TRBJ2-2, with D unresolved. The CDR3 has 14 residues. Germline lookup yields CDR1 SGHNT and CDR2 YENEEA. The germline V and J ends were trimmed by 5 bases and 0 bases, with 7 bases remaining between them. The CDR3 reads CASSPPANTGELFF. DNA of the CDR3: TGTGCCAGCAGCCCTCCCGCGAACACCGGGGAGCTGTTTTTT. The entire variable domain, with the rest obtained from reference TRBV11-3 and TRBJ2-2, is as follows: EAGVVQSPRYKIIEKKQPVAFWCNPISGHNTLYWYLQNLGQGPELLIRYENEEAVDDSQLPKDRFSAERLKGVDSTLKIQPAELGDSAVYLCASSPPANTGELFFGEGSRLTVL.

As for this clone: Other nucleotide sequences in the sample specify the same CDR3. The rearrangement links TRBV5-4 to TRBJ2-3; TRBD1 agrees at 8 bases. Unmatched junction bases numbered 1, after V lost 1 base and J lost 0 bases. There are 15 residues in the CDR3. The germline CDR1 and CDR2 sequences are SGHNT and YYREEE (reference sequence). The CDR3 sequence: CASSLQGASTDTQYF. The CDR3 region has the DNA TGTGCCAGCAGCTTGCAGGGGGCCAGCACAGATACGCAGTATTTT. Drawing the rest from reference TRBV5-4 and TRBJ2-3, the complete variable domain is ETGVTQSPTHLIKTRGQQVTLRCSSQSGHNTVSWYQQALGQGPQFIFQYYREEENGRGNFPPRFSGLQFPNYSSELNVNALELDDSALYLCASSLQGASTDTQYFGPGTRLTVL.

This rearrangement joins TRBV13 to TRBJ1-2; D remains unclear. This CDR3 contains 13 residues. Germline CDR1 and CDR2: PRHDT and FYEKMQ (reference sequence). The V and J ends lost 1 base and 8 bases respectively, with 11 bases between them. This chain's CDR3 is CASSLEAREGYTF. The CDR3 coding sequence is TGTGCCAGCAGCTTAGAGGCGCGGGAAGGCTACACCTTC.

The chain carries TRBV7-6 and TRBJ2-1, with 14 bases matching TRBD2. This CDR3 contains 16 residues. Germline lookup yields CDR1 SGHVS and CDR2 FNYEAQ. J was trimmed by 9 bases and V by 4 bases; bases with no gene match: 8. This CDR3 reads CASSSRTSGRMGEQFF. In DNA, the CDR3 is TGTGCCAGCAGCTCAAGGACTAGCGGGAGGATGGGTGAGCAGTTCTTC.

The chain combines TRBV4-2 with TRBJ1-1; D unclear. V lost 4 bases and J 1 base, leaving 19 bases between the germline ends. Germline assignment: CDR1 LGHNA and CDR2 YNFKEQ. This CDR3 is built from 17 residues. The CDR3 DNA is TGTGCCAGCAGCCTTCCCCTCCCGTTGGGAGAGAACACTGAAGCTTTCTTT. This gives the protein CASSLPLPLGENTEAFF.

The chain has TRBV6-1 and TRBJ2-3; perhaps TRBD2 as D (6 bases). Trimming shortened V by 6 bases and J by 0 bases, and 10 bases separated the two germline ends. The CDR3 contains 14 residues. Germline loops: CDR1 MNHNS, CDR2 SASEGT. CDR3 sequence: CASREGSSTDTQYF. As DNA, the CDR3 is TGTGCCAGCAGGGAGGGGTCTAGCACAGATACGCAGTATTTT.

The chain has TRBV28 and TRBJ1-5, with 9 bases that match TRBD1. The trim removed 7 bases at V and 4 bases at J, leaving 17 bases unmatched. The CDR3 is 18 amino acids. Germline V gives CDR1 MDHEN, CDR2 SYDVKM. CDR3 region: CASNFYSLDRGENQPQHF. CDR3 bases: TGTGCCAGCAATTTCTACTCCTTGGACAGGGGAGAAAATCAGCCCCAGCATTTT.

The rearrangement uses TRBV18 and TRBJ2-7; 8 positions agree with TRBD2. V shed 6 bases, J shed 5 bases, and the junction held 9 bases outside the gene matches. The CDR3 has 14 amino acids. In germline, CDR1 is KGHSH, CDR2 LQKENI. CDR3 protein: CASSPRAGDHEQYF. In DNA form, the CDR3 reads TGTGCCAGCTCCCCCCGAGCGGGAGACCACGAGCAGTACTTC.

This chain connects TRBV5-1 to TRBJ2-5; TRBD1 aligns across 7 bases. V was pared by 4 bases and J by 1 base, with 13 bases of the junction left unmatched. Germline lookup yields CDR1 SGHRS and CDR2 YFSETQ. This CDR3 region has 17 residues. The CDR3 bases are TGCGCCAGCAGCCGGGACAGCCTAAGAGGATCCCAAGAGACCCAGTACTTC. Protein: CASSRDSLRGSQETQYF. The variable domain in full, completed from reference TRBV5-1 and TRBJ2-5, reads KAGVTQTPRYLIKTRGQQVTLSCSPISGHRSVSWYQQTPGQGLQFLFEYFSETQRNKGNFPGRFSGRQFSNSRSEMNVSTLELGDSALYLCASSRDSLRGSQETQYFGPGTRLLVL.

J is TRBJ1-2 and V is TRBV6-1; D is unclear. Germline values: CDR1 MNHNS, CDR2 SASEGT. The V end lost 3 bases, the J end lost 2 bases, and 13 bases lay between the germline ends. CDR3 length: 15 residues. This CDR3 is CASSENWSGNYGYTF. For the CDR3, the DNA is TGTGCCAGCAGTGAGAATTGGAGCGGCAACTATGGCTACACCTTC.

The rearrangement uses TRBV6-1 and TRBJ2-3, with TRBD2 identical over 9 bases. The germline CDR1 and CDR2 sequences are MNHNS and SASEGT. V lost 6 bases and J lost 2; bases outside the gene matches: 6. The length of the CDR3 is 15 residues. The CDR3 nucleotides read TGTGCCAGCAGGACAGCGGGGGGATACACAGATACGCAGTATTTT. Translated, it gives CASRTAGGYTDTQYF.

This rearrangement joins TRBV20-1 to TRBJ2-7; D may be TRBD1 (6 bases). V lost 5 bases and J 4 bases, leaving 9 bases between the germline ends. This CDR3 is built from 11 residues. Germline V gene sequence: CDR1 DFQATT, CDR2 SNEGSKA (reference sequence). The CDR3 sequence is CSAPDRYEQYF. DNA for the CDR3: TGCAGTGCTCCGGACAGATACGAGCAGTACTTC.

V and J are TRBV5-5 and TRBJ1-3; D is unclear. Trimming removed 4 bases at V and 4 bases at J, with 21 bases between. There are 17 residues in the CDR3. Germline V lookup: CDR1 SGHKS, CDR2 YYEKEE (reference sequence). The DNA of the CDR3 is TGTGCCAGCAGCCGCGCCCCCCGTTCCCAACGAGGAAACACCATATATTTT. It translates to CASSRAPRSQRGNTIYF.